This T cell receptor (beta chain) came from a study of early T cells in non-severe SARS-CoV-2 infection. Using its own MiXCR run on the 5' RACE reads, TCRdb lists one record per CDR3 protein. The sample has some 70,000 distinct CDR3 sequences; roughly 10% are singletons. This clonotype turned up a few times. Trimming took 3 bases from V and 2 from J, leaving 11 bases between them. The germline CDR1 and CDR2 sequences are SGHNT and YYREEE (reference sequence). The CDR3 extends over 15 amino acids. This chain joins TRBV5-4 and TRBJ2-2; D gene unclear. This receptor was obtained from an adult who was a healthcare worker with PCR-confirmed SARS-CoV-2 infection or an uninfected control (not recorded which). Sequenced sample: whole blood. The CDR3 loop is CASSSRTLNTGELFF. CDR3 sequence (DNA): TGTGCCAGCAGCTCCCGGACCCTTAACACCGGGGAGCTGTTTTTT.